The table lists the clone carrying this T cell receptor beta chain with many counts. Its specificity is not known. This sample is drawn from a study of T cells in Graves' hyperthyroidism and ophthalmopathy. Study-wide background: Once the initial diagnosis was made, peripheral blood was obtained before any treatment. General study points: It was a median approximately 7.1 months before onset that the model predicted ophthalmopathy.

RNA transcripts served as the template for amplifying TCR beta CDR3 regions. Initially, a first-round RT-PCR of the TCR CDR3 employed the HTBI primer set. TCRdb ran MiXCR on the multiplex PCR reads and lists one entry per CDR3 protein. The sample shows roughly 630,000 distinct CDR3 sequences, more than 15% of them seen only once. V was cut by 5 bases and J by 7 bases, with 12 bases left in between. The CDR3 runs to 12 residues. Germline values: CDR1 MNHEY, CDR2 SMNVEV (reference sequence). Patients having uncontrolled infection, another autoimmune disease, pregnancy or lactation were not included. The chain joins TRBV27 to TRBJ2-7; D possibly matches TRBD1 or TRBD2 (5 bases each). Sequencing was carried out using blood. This clonotype was obtained from a woman aged 25-40 years with Graves' hyperthyroidism. The CDR3 DNA is TGTGCCAGCAGTCCCCCGGGGCGTGAGCAGTACTTC. Its translation: CASSPPGREQYF.